The T cell receptor beta chain under discussion was sequenced for a study of cytomegalovirus exposure and HLA in healthy donors. With 0 bases removed from V and 5 bases from J, the gap between germline ends came to 10 bases. The CDR3 extends over 13 amino acids. Germline V gene lookup returns CDR1 GTSNPN and CDR2 SVGIG (reference sequence). PCR was performed using 60 Vbeta and 13 Jbeta primers. TCRdb's table, derived via immunoSEQ multiplex PCR, lists solely in-frame clones and lacks some. This sample has under 250,000 clones, with roughly 85% found just once. The sequencing input was PBMCs. The chain couples TRBV30 to TRBJ1-2, with D unclear. This receptor was taken from a woman aged 45-65 years in good health and CMV-seronegative. The chain's CDR3 is CAWSVGVGYGYTF. DNA for the CDR3: TGTGCCTGGAGTGTAGGAGTTGGGTATGGCTACACCTTC.